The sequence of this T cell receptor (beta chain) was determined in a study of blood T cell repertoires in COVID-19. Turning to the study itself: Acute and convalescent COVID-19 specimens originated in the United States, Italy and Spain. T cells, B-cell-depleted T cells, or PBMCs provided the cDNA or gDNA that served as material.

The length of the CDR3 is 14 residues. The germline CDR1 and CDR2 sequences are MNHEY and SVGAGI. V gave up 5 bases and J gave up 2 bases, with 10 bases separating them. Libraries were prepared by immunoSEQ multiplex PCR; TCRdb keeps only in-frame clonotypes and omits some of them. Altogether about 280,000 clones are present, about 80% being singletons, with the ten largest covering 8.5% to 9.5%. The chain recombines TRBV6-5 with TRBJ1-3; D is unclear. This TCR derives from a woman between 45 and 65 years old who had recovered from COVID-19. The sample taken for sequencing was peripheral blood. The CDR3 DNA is TGTGCCAGCAGTCCCGGGTCCCCTGGAAACACCATATATTTT. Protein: CASSPGSPGNTIYF.